This TCR beta chain was retrieved from a study of a mutant IDH1 vaccine in newly diagnosed glioma (dated by TCRdb to 2020 to 2022). For the wider study: In the chemotherapy-containing groups, vaccination started alongside temozolomide cycles, whereas in patients who had radiotherapy alone it started 4-6 weeks after radiotherapy. The 32 treated patients were around 60% male and roughly 40% female, with a mean age of approximately 40 years. Before enrollment, patients had received standard therapy of radiotherapy alone, temozolomide alone, or radiochemotherapy with temozolomide; most received the combination. Visit V12 was the week-35 safety follow-up and visit V13 was the week-47 end of study. Peripheral blood was drawn at six visits: V03 (baseline), V05, V07, V10, V12 and V13. For exploratory analyses, approximately 25 treated patients had longitudinal TCRB deep sequencing done wherever samples were available.

The library was made by the immunoSEQ multiplex PCR assay. Rearranged TCR beta chain sequences were amplified using the hsTCRB Kit according to the manufacturer's protocol. An Illumina MiSeq was used to sequence the TCRB libraries. The paper's data handling went like this. The kit vendor's proprietary platform handled demultiplexing, trimming and gene mapping. TCRdb carries this immuneACCESS record with in-frame sequences only. Its versions omit some clonotypes, under half of them owing to an unresolved V gene in the studies checked, with the rest unexplained. V and J calls plus clone size are reproduced from that table; the DNA served to infer D and trimming. The sample table holds some 42,000 clones, of which 65% to 90% were seen once. In total, the top ten clones hold roughly 5.6% of the sample. Beyond this particular receptor, the publication reports: Changes in the top peripheral T cell clonotypes picked up by TCRB sequencing did not appear to be linked to pseudoprogression. Immune responses induced by the vaccine were seen in about 93% of patients across multiple MHC alleles. The authors noted that analyses of patient blood samples could not be reproduced because of sample limitations. Selection of PBMC samples for TCRB deep sequencing was based on availability.

In the paper's terms, the time point label means: week 35, safety follow-up. Every vaccine dose consisted of 300 ug of a 20-mer mutant IDH1 peptide in Montanide, administered subcutaneously together with topical imiquimod. Patients received eight vaccinations in weeks 1, 3, 5, 7, 11, 15, 19 and 23, corresponding to visits V03 through V10. Newly diagnosed WHO grade 3 or 4 IDH1-mutant astrocytomas showing loss of nuclear ATRX were present in the donors. The samples were drawn from NOA16, a multicentre, single-arm, open-label phase I trial in Germany that tested a mutant IDH1 peptide vaccine in humans for the first time. Genomic DNA for TCRB sequencing was isolated from EDTA blood with the DNeasy Blood and Tissue Kit. About this clone: Its recognized antigen is unknown. Per-nucleotide qualities are absent, and no much larger clonotype sits a single base away.

The CDR3, from cysteine to phenylalanine, totals 14 residues. Only CDR3 DNA is held: 42 bases, read in frame from base 1. Per the germline V gene, MNHEY is the CDR1 and SVGAGI is the CDR2. The junction carries 4 bases between V and J, which are trimmed by 2 bases and 0 bases respectively. The receptor was isolated from a woman in her 50s with glioma. Sequenced material: PBMCs, taken from a glioma patient whose treatment included an IDH1 peptide vaccine. The chain employs TRBV6-5 and TRBJ1-4; no D gene can be assigned with confidence. The nucleotide sequence reads TGTGCCAGCAGTTACGATACAACTAATGAAAAACTGTTTTTT. This encodes CASSYDTTNEKLFF.